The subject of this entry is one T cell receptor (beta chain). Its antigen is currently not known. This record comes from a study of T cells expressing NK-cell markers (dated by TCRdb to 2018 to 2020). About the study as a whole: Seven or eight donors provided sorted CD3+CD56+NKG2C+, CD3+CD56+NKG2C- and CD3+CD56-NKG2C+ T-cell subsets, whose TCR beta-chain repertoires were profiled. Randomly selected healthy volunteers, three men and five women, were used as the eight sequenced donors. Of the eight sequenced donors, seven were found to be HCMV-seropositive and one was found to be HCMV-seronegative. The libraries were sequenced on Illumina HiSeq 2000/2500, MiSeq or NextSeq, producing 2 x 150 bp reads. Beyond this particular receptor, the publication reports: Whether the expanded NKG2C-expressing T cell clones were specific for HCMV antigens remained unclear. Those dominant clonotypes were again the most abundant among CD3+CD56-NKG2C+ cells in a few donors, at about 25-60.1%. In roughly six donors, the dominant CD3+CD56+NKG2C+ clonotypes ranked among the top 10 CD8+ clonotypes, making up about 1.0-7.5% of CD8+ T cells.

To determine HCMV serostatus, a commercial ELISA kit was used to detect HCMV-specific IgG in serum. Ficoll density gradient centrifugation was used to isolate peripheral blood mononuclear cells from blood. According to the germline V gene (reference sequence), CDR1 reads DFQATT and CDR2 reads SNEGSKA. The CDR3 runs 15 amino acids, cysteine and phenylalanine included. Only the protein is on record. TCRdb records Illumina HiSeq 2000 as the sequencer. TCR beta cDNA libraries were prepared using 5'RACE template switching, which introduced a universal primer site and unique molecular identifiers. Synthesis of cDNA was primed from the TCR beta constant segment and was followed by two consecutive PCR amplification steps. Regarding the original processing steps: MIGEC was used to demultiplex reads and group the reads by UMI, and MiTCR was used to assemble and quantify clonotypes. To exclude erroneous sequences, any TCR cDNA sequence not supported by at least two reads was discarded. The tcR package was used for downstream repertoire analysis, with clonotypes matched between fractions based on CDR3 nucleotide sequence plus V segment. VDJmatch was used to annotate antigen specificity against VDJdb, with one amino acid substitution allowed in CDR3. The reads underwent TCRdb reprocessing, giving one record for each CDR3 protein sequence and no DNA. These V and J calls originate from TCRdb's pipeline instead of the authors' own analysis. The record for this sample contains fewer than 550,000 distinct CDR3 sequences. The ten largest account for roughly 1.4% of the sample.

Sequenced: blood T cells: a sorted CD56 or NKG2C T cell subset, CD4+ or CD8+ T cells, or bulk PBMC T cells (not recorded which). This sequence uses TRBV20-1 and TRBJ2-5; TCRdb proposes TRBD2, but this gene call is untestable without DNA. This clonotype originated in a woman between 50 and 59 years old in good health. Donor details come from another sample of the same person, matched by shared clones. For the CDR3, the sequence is CSPTSRSGLMETQYF.